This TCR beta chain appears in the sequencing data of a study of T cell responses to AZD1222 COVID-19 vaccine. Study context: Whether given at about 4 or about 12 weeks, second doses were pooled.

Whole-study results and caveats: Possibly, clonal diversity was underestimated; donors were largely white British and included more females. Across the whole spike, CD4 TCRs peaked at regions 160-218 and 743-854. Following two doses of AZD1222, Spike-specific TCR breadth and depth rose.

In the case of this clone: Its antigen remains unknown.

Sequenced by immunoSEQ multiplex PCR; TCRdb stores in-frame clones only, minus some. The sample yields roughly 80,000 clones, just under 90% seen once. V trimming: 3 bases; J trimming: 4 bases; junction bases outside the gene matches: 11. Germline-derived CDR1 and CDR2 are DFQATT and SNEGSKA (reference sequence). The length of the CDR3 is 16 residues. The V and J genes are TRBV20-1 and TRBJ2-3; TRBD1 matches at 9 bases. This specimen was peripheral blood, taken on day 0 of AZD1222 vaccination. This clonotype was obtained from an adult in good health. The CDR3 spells CSASVVGQGTADTQYF. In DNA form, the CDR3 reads TGCAGTGCTAGTGTGGTTGGACAGGGGACCGCAGATACGCAGTATTTT.